This T cell receptor (beta chain) is drawn from a study of blood T cell repertoires in COVID-19 (dated by TCRdb to about 2020). As for the study more broadly: The collaborator samples originated in the United States, Italy and Spain and spanned the acute and convalescent phases of COVID-19. The dataset comprised deeply sampled blood TCRbeta repertoires from subjects exposed to, actively infected with, or recovered from COVID-19. The material from the prospective study consisted of cDNA or gDNA derived from T cells, B-cell-depleted T cells, or PBMCs. The samples were drawn from two sources: the first 160 participants of the ongoing ImmuneRACE study, and 1,254 subjects contributed by 6 global collaborators. A de-identified subject ID, COVID-19 status, age in years and sex were almost always included in the sample metadata. A freely available public database, intended as a resource for researchers studying the immune response to SARS-CoV-2, is where the repertoires were released. HLA class I and class II types, where available, came from metadata supplied by the sample provider rather than from assay-based typing. Study-level results and caveats: The quantity of clinical and demographic metadata differed by source and by participant and was supplied without curation.

The CDR3 covers 12 residues, taking in both the cysteine and the phenylalanine. Only the CDR3 DNA stays, 36 bases, in frame from base 1. CDR1 SGHAT and CDR2 FQNNGV are derived from the germline V gene. Trimming costs V 4 bases and J 5 bases, and their ends lie 8 bases apart. In the prospective study, participants were roughly 18 to 89 years old, resided in about two dozen geographic areas of the United States, and were enrolled through a virtual design. In the prospective study, participants were assigned to cohorts based on the clinical history participants reported in a screening survey and a study questionnaire. ImmuneRACE Cohort 3 recovered participants were defined by two consecutive negative NP/OP PCR tests, healthcare professional clearance, or symptom resolution. Each participant in the prospective study had whole blood, serum and a nasopharyngeal or oropharyngeal swab collected by mobile phlebotomists. Additional blood draws and questionnaires over an approximately two-month period could optionally be provided by prospective study participants. Blood samples from the prospective study were shipped frozen or at room temperature prior to DNA extraction.

Note on this clone: Its antigen has not been determined. The sample holds no much larger clone one base away, and base qualities are not on file.

The immunoSEQ Assay, a bias-controlled multiplex PCR, was used to amplify TCRbeta CDR3 regions from genomic DNA. Turning to the authors' computational methods: Nucleated cell counts per sample were estimated from amplification of reference gene primers within the assay. Sequence reads were collapsed and filtered to measure the absolute abundance of every unique TCRbeta CDR3 rearrangement. For each sample, productive Simpson clonality was calculated as the square root of Simpson's diversity index over productive rearrangements. Not all clones reach the TCRdb copy of this immuneACCESS table, which keeps in-frame sequences only. Checked studies attribute under half of the gap to unresolved V genes and leave the rest unexplained. Clone size and the V and J calls come from that table; the DNA yielded D and trimming. The sample table lists approximately 320,000 clones, more than 75% of them with a count of one. The ten largest make up around 2.5% of the sample.

The source of this sequence is a man between 60 and 75 years old who had recovered from COVID-19. The V and J segments used are TRBV11-2 and TRBJ2-5; tentative D gene TRBD2, with 5 bases matching. What was sequenced was PBMCs or T cells enriched from blood (not recorded which). The CDR3 loop reads CASSSLGETQYF. The DNA reads as follows: TGTGCCAGCAGCTCACTAGGGGAGACCCAGTACTTC.